This T cell receptor beta chain stems from a study of human T cells and chemical hapten exposure. Study in general: All patients underwent weekly scalp dosing with diphenylcyclopropenone for the full roughly 25-week study. The study traced per-sample TCR yield variation mainly to small differences in pooled library volumes.

This CDR3 region has 16 residues. Trimming cost V 4 bases and J 8 bases; bases outside gene matches: 12. Germline CDR1 reads SGHDN; CDR2 reads FVKESK. Study outcomes and limitations: Relative to controls, expanded TCRs formed significantly more large CDR3 similarity clusters. A positive correlation with patch test score was shown by PT1 expanded TCR counts.

This clonotype was recorded a few times. The antigen remains unidentified. Time point of the sample: patch test 1, 2 weeks after DPC sensitization. The treatment is: therapeutic diphenylcyclopropenone sensitization with weekly scalp DPC. One entry per CDR3 protein, called by TCRdb with MiXCR from the RACE reads. The sample lists 71,000 or so distinct CDR3 sequences, about 9.4% seen once, with more than 2.5% in the top ten. This chain joins TRBV14 and TRBJ1-4, with TRBD1 identical over 8 bases. The sequences come from whole blood, collected in connection with sensitization to the hapten diphenylcyclopropenone (DPC). This TCR was sampled from a woman aged 40 to 49 with alopecia areata. Some clones in this sample may be carry-over from other donors' samples. The CDR3 DNA is TGTGCCAGCAGCCGCGGGCCCAGGGGGCAACGGGAAAAACTGTTTTTT. Translation: CASSRGPRGQREKLFF.